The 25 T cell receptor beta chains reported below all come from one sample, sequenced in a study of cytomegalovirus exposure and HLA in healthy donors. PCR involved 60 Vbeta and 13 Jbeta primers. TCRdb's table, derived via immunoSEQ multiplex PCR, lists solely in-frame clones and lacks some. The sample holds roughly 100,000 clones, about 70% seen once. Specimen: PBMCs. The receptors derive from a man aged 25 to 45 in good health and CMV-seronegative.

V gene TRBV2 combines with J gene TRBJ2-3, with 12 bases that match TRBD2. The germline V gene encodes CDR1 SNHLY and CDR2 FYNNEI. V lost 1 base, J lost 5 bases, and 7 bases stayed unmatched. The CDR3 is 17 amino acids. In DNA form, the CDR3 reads TGTGCCAGCAGTGAAGGTTACGAGACTAGCGGGAGAGATACGCAGTATTTT. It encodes CASSEGYETSGRDTQYF.

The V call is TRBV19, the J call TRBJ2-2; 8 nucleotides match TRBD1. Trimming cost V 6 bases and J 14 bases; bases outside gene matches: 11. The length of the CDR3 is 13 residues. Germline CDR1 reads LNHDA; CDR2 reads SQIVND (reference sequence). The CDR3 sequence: CASSLAGGQSLFF. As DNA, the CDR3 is TGTGCCAGTAGCCTTGCAGGGGGCCAGAGCCTGTTTTTT.

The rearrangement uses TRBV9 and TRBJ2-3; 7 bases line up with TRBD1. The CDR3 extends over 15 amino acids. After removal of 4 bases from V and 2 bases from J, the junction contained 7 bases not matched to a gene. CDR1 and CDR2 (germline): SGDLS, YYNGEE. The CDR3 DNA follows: TGTGCCAGCAGCCCTCGGACAGGCGTCACAGATACGCAGTATTTT. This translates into CASSPRTGVTDTQYF.

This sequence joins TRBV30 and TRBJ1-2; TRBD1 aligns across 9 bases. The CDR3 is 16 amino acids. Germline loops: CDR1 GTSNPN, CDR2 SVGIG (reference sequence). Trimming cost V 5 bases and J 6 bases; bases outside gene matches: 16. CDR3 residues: CAWERDRASRIHGYTF. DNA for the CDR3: TGTGCCTGGGAACGGGACAGGGCCTCCCGAATCCATGGCTACACCTTC.

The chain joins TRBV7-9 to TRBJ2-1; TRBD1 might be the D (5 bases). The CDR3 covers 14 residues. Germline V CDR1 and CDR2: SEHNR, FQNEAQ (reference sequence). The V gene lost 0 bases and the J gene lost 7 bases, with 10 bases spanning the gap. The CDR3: CASSLAGARNEQFF. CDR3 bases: TGTGCCAGCAGCTTAGCAGGGGCAAGAAATGAGCAGTTCTTC.

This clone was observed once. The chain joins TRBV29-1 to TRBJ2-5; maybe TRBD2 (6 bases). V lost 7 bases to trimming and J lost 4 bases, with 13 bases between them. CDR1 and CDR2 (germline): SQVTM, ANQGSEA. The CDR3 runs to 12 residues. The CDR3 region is CSALLAGETQYF. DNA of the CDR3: TGCAGCGCCTTACTAGCCGGAGAGACCCAGTACTTC. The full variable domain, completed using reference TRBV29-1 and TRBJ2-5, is SAVISQKPSRDICQRGTSLTIQCQVDSQVTMMFWYRQQPGQSLTLIATANQGSEATYESGFVIDKFPISRPNLTFSTLTVSNMSPEDSSIYLCSALLAGETQYFGPGTRLLVL.

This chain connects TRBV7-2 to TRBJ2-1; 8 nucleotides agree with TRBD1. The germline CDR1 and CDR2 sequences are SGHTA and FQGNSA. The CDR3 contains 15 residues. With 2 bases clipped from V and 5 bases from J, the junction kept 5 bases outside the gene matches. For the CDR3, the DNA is TGTGCCAGCAGCTTAAGACAGGGGAATAACAATGAGCAGTTCTTC. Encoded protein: CASSLRQGNNNEQFF.

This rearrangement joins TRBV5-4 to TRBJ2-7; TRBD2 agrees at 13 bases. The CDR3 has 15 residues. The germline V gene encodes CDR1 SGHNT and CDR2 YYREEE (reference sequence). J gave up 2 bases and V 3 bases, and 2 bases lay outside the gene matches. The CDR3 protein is CASSSGTSGTYEQYF. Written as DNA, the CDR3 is TGTGCCAGCAGCTCTGGGACTAGCGGGACCTACGAGCAGTACTTC.

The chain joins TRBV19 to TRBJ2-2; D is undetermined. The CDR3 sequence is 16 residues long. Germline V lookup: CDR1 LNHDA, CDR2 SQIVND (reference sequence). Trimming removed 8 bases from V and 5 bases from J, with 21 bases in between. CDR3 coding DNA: TGTGCCAGTCGCCAGAGAGGATATAGTCAAACCGGGGAGCTGTTTTTT. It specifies CASRQRGYSQTGELFF.

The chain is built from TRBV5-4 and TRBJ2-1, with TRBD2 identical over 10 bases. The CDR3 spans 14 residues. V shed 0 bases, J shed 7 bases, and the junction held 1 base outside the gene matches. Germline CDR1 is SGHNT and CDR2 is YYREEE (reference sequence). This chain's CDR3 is CASSLELAGNEQFF. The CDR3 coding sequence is TGTGCCAGCAGCTTGGAACTAGCGGGGAATGAGCAGTTCTTC.

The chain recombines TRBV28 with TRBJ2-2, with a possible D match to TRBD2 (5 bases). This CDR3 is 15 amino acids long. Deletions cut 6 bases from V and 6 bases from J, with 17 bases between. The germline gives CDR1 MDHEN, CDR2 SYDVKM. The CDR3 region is CASSYPSGNAGELFF. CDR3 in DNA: TGTGCCAGCAGCTATCCCAGCGGAAACGCCGGGGAGCTGTTTTTT.

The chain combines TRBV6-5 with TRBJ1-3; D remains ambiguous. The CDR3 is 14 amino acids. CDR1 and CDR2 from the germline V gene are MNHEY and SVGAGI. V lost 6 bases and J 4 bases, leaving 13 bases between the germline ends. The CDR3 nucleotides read TGTGCCAGCAGCCCCGGTGGAGTCGGAAACACCATATATTTT. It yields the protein CASSPGGVGNTIYF.

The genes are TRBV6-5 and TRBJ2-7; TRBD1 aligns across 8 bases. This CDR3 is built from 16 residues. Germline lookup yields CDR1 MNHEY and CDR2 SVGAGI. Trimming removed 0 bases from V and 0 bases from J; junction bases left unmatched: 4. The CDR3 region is CASSYSRTGSSYEQYF. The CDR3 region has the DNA TGTGCCAGCAGTTACTCTAGGACAGGGAGCTCCTACGAGCAGTACTTC.

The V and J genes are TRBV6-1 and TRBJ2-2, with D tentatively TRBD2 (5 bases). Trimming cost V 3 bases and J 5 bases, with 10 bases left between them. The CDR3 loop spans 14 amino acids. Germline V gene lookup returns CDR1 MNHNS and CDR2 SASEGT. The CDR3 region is CASSDLPGTGELFF. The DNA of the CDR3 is TGTGCCAGCAGTGATCTTCCGGGAACCGGGGAGCTGTTTTTT.

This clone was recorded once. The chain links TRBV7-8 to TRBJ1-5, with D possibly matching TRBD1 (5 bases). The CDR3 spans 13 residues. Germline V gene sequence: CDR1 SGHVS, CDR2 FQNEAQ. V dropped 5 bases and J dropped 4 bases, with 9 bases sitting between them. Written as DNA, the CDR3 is TGTGCCAGCAGCCCCGACAGAAATCAGCCCCAGCATTTT. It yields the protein CASSPDRNQPQHF.

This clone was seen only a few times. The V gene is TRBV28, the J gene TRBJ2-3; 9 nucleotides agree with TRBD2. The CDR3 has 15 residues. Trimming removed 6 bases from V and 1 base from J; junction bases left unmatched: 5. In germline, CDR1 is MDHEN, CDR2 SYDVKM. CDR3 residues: CASSPAGGGTDTQYF. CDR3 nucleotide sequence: TGTGCCAGCAGCCCAGCGGGAGGCGGCACAGATACGCAGTATTTT.

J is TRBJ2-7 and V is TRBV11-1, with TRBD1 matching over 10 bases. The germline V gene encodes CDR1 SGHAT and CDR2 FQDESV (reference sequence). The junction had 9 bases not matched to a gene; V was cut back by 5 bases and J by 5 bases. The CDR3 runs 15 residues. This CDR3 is CASSRRGTGENEQYF. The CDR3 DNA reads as TGTGCCAGCAGCCGCCGCGGGACAGGGGAAAACGAGCAGTACTTC. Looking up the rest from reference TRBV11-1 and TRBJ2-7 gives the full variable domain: EAEVAQSPRYKITEKSQAVAFWCDPISGHATLYWYRQILGQGPELLVQFQDESVVDDSQLPKDRFSAERLKGVDSTLKIQPAELGDSAMYLCASSRRGTGENEQYFGPGTRLTVT.

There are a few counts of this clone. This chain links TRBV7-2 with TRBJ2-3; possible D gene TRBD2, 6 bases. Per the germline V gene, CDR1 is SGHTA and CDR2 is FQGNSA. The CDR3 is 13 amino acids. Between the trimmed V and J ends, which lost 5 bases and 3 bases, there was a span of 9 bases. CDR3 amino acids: CASSKGLTDTQYF. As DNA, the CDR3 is TGTGCCAGCAGCAAGGGACTTACAGATACGCAGTATTTT.

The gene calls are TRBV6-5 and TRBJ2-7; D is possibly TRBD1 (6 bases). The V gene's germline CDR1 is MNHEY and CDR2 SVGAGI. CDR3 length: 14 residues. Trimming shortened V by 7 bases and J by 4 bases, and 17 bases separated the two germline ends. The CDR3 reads CASTDRRSFYEQYF. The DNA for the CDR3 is TGTGCCAGCACAGACAGGAGGTCCTTTTACGAGCAGTACTTC.

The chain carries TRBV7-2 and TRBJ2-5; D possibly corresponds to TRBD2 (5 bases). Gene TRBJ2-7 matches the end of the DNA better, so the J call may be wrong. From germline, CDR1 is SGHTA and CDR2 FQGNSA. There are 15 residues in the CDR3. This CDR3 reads CASSLGRAGPYEQYF. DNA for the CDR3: TGTGCCAGCAGCTTAGGGCGGGCTGGGCCCTACGAGCAGTACTTC.

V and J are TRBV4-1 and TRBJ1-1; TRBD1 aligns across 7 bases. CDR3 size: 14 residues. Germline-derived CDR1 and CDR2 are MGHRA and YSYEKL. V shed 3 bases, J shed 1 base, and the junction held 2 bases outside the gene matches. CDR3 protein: CASSQWTGNTEAFF. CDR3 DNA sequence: TGCGCCAGCAGCCAGTGGACAGGGAACACTGAAGCTTTCTTT.

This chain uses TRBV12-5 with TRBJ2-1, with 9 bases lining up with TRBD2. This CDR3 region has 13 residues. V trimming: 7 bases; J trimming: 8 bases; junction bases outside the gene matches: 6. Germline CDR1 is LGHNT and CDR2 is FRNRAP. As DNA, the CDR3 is TGTGCTAGTGCCCAGCGGGAGGCTCATGAGCAGTTCTTC. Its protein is CASAQREAHEQFF.

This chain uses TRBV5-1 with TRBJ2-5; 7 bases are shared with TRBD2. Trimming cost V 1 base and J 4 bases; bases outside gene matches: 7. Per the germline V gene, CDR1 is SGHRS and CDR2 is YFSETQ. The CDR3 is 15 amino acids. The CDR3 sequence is CASSLREAGRETQYF. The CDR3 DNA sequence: TGCGCCAGCAGCTTGCGGGAGGCCGGGCGAGAGACCCAGTACTTC.

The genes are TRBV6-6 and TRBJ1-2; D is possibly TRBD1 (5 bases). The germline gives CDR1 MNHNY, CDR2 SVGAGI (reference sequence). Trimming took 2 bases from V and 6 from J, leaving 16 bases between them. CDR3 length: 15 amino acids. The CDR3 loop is CASSYLPAPGDGYTF. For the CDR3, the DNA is TGTGCCAGCAGTTACCTACCAGCTCCGGGGGATGGCTACACCTTC.

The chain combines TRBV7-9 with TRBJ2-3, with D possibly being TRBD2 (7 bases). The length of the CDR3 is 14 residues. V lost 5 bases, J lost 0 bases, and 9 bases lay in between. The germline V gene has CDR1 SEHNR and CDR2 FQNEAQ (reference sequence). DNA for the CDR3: TGTGCCAGCAGCAGGGGGGGAAGCACAGATACGCAGTATTTT. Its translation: CASSRGGSTDTQYF.